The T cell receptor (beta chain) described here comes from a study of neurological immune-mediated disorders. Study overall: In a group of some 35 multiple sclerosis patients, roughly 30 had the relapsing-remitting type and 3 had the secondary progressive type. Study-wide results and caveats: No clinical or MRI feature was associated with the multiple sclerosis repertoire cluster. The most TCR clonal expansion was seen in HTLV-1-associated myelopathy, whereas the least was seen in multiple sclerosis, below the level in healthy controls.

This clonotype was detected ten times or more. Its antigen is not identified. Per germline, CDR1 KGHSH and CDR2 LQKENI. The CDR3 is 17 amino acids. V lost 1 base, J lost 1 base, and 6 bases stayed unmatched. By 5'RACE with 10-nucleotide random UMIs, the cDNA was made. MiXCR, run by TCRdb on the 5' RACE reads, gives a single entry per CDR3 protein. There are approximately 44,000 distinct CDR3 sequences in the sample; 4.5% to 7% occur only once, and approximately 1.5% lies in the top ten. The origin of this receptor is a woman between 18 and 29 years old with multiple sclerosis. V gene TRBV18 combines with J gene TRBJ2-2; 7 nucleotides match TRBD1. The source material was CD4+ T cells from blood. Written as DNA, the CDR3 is TGTGCCAGCTCACCACAGACAGGGATTTGGAACACCGGGGAGCTGTTTTTT. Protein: CASSPQTGIWNTGELFF.